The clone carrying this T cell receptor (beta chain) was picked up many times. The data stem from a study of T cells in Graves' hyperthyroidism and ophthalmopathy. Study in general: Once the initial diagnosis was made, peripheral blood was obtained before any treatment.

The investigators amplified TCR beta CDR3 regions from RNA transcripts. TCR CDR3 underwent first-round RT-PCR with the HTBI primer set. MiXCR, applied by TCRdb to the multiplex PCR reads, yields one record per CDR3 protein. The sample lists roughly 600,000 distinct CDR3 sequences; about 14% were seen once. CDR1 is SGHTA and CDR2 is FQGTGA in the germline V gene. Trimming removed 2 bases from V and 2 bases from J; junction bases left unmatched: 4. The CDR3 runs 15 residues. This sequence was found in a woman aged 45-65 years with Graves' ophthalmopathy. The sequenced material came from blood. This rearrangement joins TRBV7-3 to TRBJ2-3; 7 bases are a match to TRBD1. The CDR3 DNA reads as TGTGCCAGCAGCTTATATGACAGGGCCACAGATACGCAGTATTTT. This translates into CASSLYDRATDTQYF.